The 11 T cell receptor beta chains in this list originate from one sample, sequenced in a study of blood T cell repertoires in COVID-19. Produced via immunoSEQ multiplex PCR; TCRdb's table is partial and in-frame only. The sample consists of 50,000 or so clones, more than 90% of them appearing once. Sequencing used peripheral blood. Every receptor here comes from an elderly woman with acute or convalescent COVID-19.

V usage is TRBV18 and J usage is TRBJ1-2, with TRBD1 identical over 8 bases. CDR1 and CDR2 from the germline V gene are KGHSH and LQKENI. V lost 3 bases to trimming and J lost 3 bases; unmatched junction nucleotides: 6. The CDR3 consists of 15 residues. DNA of the CDR3: TGTGCCAGCTCACCCTCCCAGGGACAGGACTATGGCTACACCTTC. As protein: CASSPSQGQDYGYTF.

The chain has TRBV12-3 or TRBV12-4 and TRBJ1-2, with D maybe TRBD1 (6 bases). The CDR3 spans 12 residues. Trimming pared 8 bases from V and 5 bases from J, leaving 12 bases between. CDR3: CASGGLGYGYTF. DNA of the CDR3: TGTGCCAGCGGGGGCCTTGGGTATGGCTACACCTTC.

V and J are TRBV20-1 and TRBJ1-2; maybe TRBD1 (6 bases). V was pared by 3 bases and J by 2 bases, with 10 bases between. CDR1 is DFQATT, CDR2 SNEGSKA, per germline (reference sequence). This CDR3 comprises 13 residues. Here the CDR3 DNA reads TGCAGTGCTAGTGTCCAGGGGAACTATGGCTACACCTTC. Translating it yields CSASVQGNYGYTF.

The chain employs TRBV11-2 and TRBJ2-1; 9 bases map to TRBD2. V shed 7 bases, J shed 7 bases, and the junction held 11 bases outside the gene matches. The length of the CDR3 is 15 residues. Germline assignment: CDR1 SGHAT and CDR2 FQNNGV. Written as DNA, the CDR3 is TGTGCCAGCAACCTAGCGGGACCCGGGGGGAATGAGCAGTTCTTC. Translating it yields CASNLAGPGGNEQFF.

This clone was counted once. This chain uses TRBV7-9 with TRBJ1-6; 8 bases align to TRBD1. V trimming: 1 base; J trimming: 7 bases; junction bases outside the gene matches: 3. Looked up from germline, CDR1 is SEHNR and CDR2 is FQNEAQ (reference sequence). This CDR3 has 15 amino acids. The CDR3 bases are TGTGCCAGCAGCTTAGGTGCAGGGGGCAATTCACCCCTCCACTTT. Residues: CASSLGAGGNSPLHF.

As DNA, the CDR3 is TGTGCCAGTAGTCCCCCGGACAGGTTGGGGGTCCAAGAGACCCAGTACTTC. This gives the protein CASSPPDRLGVQETQYF. The rearrangement links TRBV19 to TRBJ2-5; 7 positions agree with TRBD1. In germline, CDR1 is LNHDA, CDR2 SQIVND (reference sequence). The CDR3 contains 17 residues. Trimming removed 5 bases from V and 1 base from J; junction bases left unmatched: 13.

The V call is TRBV2, the J call TRBJ1-6; D remains ambiguous. Trimming removed 3 bases at V and 0 bases at J, with 12 bases between. Germline V gene sequence: CDR1 SNHLY, CDR2 FYNNEI. The CDR3 covers 17 residues. In DNA form, the CDR3 reads TGTGCCAGCAGTGACTTGGGAGTACGCTCCTATAATTCACCCCTCCACTTT. Amino acid sequence: CASSDLGVRSYNSPLHF.

The chain combines TRBV4-3 with TRBJ1-2, with a weak D call TRBD1 (6 bases). The germline CDR1 and CDR2 sequences are LGHNA and YSLEER. This CDR3 has 15 amino acids. Deletions cut 0 bases from V and 4 bases from J, with 12 bases between. The CDR3 DNA sequence: TGCGCCAGCAGCCAAGAGGAAAGGGGGTTCTATGGCTACACCTTC. Protein: CASSQEERGFYGYTF.

The rearrangement joins TRBV5-4 to TRBJ2-5, with TRBD1 as a possible D gene (6 bases). Germline V gene sequence: CDR1 SGHNT, CDR2 YYREEE (reference sequence). The V gene lost 0 bases and the J gene lost 1 base, with 10 bases spanning the gap. This CDR3 region has 15 residues. The CDR3 coding sequence is TGTGCCAGCAGCTTGGCAGGGGAAACCCAAGAGACCCAGTACTTC. This sequence encodes CASSLAGETQETQYF.

The gene calls are TRBV1 and TRBJ1-2; TRBD1 was called by the table and not checked on the DNA. TRBV1 counts as a pseudogene. The CDR3 consists of 15 residues. The CDR3 spells CTSSQERKGPYGYTF. The DNA for the CDR3 is TGCACCAGCAGCCAAGAAAGGAAGGGGCCCTATGGCTACACCTTC.

The chain combines TRBV2 with TRBJ1-2; 8 nucleotides align to TRBD1. This CDR3 has 16 amino acids. The junction had 11 bases not matched to a gene; V was cut back by 4 bases and J by 4 bases. Germline loops: CDR1 SNHLY, CDR2 FYNNEI. DNA for the CDR3: TGTGCCAGCAGTGGAGGGGTAGACAGGGGCTTCTATGGCTACACCTTC. Translation gives CASSGGVDRGFYGYTF.